The 23 T cell receptor beta chains reported below all come from one sample, sequenced in a study of blood T cell repertoires in COVID-19. TCRdb keeps only in-frame clones here, not all; method: immunoSEQ multiplex PCR. The sample contains tens of thousands of clones, about 88% of which appear only once. The source material was peripheral blood. These receptor sequences come from a human donor in a cohort sampled during active COVID-19.

The table lists this clone with a count of one. J is TRBJ1-1 and V is TRBV19; 7 bases match TRBD1. With V trimmed by 3 bases and J by 0 bases, 10 bases remained unmatched. The CDR3 sequence is 17 residues long. Germline CDR1 LNHDA, CDR2 SQIVND (reference sequence). The CDR3 DNA follows: TGTGCCAGTAGTATTTGGGACAGAGCTCAGGTGAACACTGAAGCTTTCTTT. Encoded protein: CASSIWDRAQVNTEAFF. The entire variable domain, with the rest obtained from reference TRBV19 and TRBJ1-1, is as follows: DGGITQSPKYLFRKEGQNVTLSCEQNLNHDAMYWYRQDPGQGLRLIYYSQIVNDFQKGDIAEGYSVSREKKESFPLTVTSAQKNPTAFYLCASSIWDRAQVNTEAFFGQGTRLTVV.

The CDR3 bases are TGTGCCAGCAGCGTAGGAATGGGGCAAGAAGAAAAACTGTTTTTT. It specifies CASSVGMGQEEKLFF. The chain has TRBV9 and TRBJ1-4, with D possibly TRBD1 on 5 matching bases. Trimming cost V 0 bases and J 8 bases, with 14 bases left between them. Looked up from germline, CDR1 is SGDLS and CDR2 is YYNGEE. CDR3 length equals 15 residues.

CDR3 sequence reads: CASKPEGTTSNQPQHF. The CDR3 nucleotides are TGTGCCAGCAAGCCGGAGGGGACTACTAGCAATCAGCCCCAGCATTTT. The rearrangement links TRBV27 to TRBJ1-5, with a possible D match to TRBD1 (5 bases). The V end lost 7 bases, the J end lost 0 bases, and 16 bases lay between the germline ends. The CDR3 spans 16 residues. Germline CDR1 is MNHEY and CDR2 is SMNVEV (reference sequence).

The rearrangement joins TRBV9 to TRBJ2-1; D is undetermined. V lost 4 bases, J lost 4 bases, and 9 bases lay in between. Looked up from germline, CDR1 is SGDLS and CDR2 is YYNGEE. CDR3 length: 13 amino acids. The CDR3 loop is CASSPSVYNEQFF. CDR3 in DNA: TGTGCCAGCAGCCCAAGCGTGTACAATGAGCAGTTCTTC.

The genes are TRBV18 and TRBJ1-5; D gene ambiguous. CDR1 and CDR2 (germline): KGHSH, LQKENI. CDR3 size: 15 residues. Trimming stripped 4 bases from V and 6 bases from J, with 16 bases between. The CDR3 region is CASSLTRESSQPQHF. The CDR3 DNA sequence: TGTGCCAGCTCACTTACGAGAGAATCATCTCAGCCCCAGCATTTT.

V and J are TRBV7-2 and TRBJ1-2; the D gene is possibly TRBD1 (6 bases). Germline lookup yields CDR1 SGHTA and CDR2 FQGNSA. CDR3 length: 15 residues. The V end lost 0 bases, the J end lost 3 bases, and 11 bases lay between the germline ends. The CDR3, as DNA: TGTGCCAGCAGCTTAGCTAGAGGGGGAGACTATGGCTACACCTTC. Translating it yields CASSLARGGDYGYTF.

V is TRBV27 and J is TRBJ2-7, with TRBD1 matching over 10 bases. CDR1 MNHEY and CDR2 SMNVEV come from the germline V gene (reference sequence). V was pared by 8 bases and J by 7 bases, with 8 bases of the junction left unmatched. CDR3 length: 13 residues. CDR3 sequence (DNA): TGTGCCAGCGGCCGACAGGGGGCGAGGGAGCAGTACTTC. It is translated as CASGRQGAREQYF.

The chain uses TRBV19 and TRBJ2-2; 8 bases match TRBD1. V gave up 1 base and J gave up 5 bases; unmatched junction bases: 6. Germline values: CDR1 LNHDA, CDR2 SQIVND (reference sequence). The CDR3 is 16 residues long. The CDR3 sequence is CASSIGQGAGTGELFF. As DNA, the CDR3 is TGTGCCAGTAGTATAGGTCAGGGGGCTGGTACCGGGGAGCTGTTTTTT.

This clone was recorded only once. The J gene is TRBJ2-3, the V gene TRBV19, with TRBD1 matching over 7 bases. Per germline, CDR1 LNHDA and CDR2 SQIVND (reference sequence). J was trimmed by 1 base and V by 6 bases; bases with no gene match: 10. The CDR3 covers 16 residues. CDR3: CASRKRDRAGTDTQYF. As DNA, the CDR3 is TGTGCCAGTAGAAAGCGCGACAGGGCGGGCACAGATACGCAGTATTTT. The full variable domain, in which reference TRBV19 and TRBJ2-3 provide the parts outside the CDR3, is DGGITQSPKYLFRKEGQNVTLSCEQNLNHDAMYWYRQDPGQGLRLIYYSQIVNDFQKGDIAEGYSVSREKKESFPLTVTSAQKNPTAFYLCASRKRDRAGTDTQYFGPGTRLTVL.

This clone is a singleton in its sample. CDR3 DNA: TGTGCCAGCAGCTTACCGTCAGGGACAGCTTTCGAAAAACTGTTTTTT. Translation: CASSLPSGTAFEKLFF. The V and J genes are TRBV7-2 and TRBJ1-4, with 7 bases lining up with TRBD1. Trimming removed 2 bases from V and 8 bases from J; junction bases left unmatched: 11. Germline V gives CDR1 SGHTA, CDR2 FQGNSA. This CDR3 spans 16 amino acids.

This rearrangement joins TRBV9 to TRBJ2-2; TRBD1 is a possible D gene (6 bases). From germline, CDR1 is SGDLS and CDR2 YYNGEE. Trimming removed 7 bases at V and 0 bases at J, with 13 bases between. The CDR3 extends over 15 amino acids. CDR3 residues: CASAHEGANTGELFF. The CDR3 DNA is TGTGCCAGCGCGCACGAGGGGGCGAACACCGGGGAGCTGTTTTTT.

This chain connects TRBV19 to TRBJ1-1, with 9 bases fitting TRBD1. The length of the CDR3 is 13 residues. Germline CDR1 is LNHDA and CDR2 is SQIVND (reference sequence). V lost 5 bases to trimming and J lost 4 bases; unmatched junction nucleotides: 2. This chain's CDR3 is CASSLQGATEAFF. The CDR3 DNA reads TGTGCCAGTAGTCTACAGGGGGCCACTGAAGCTTTCTTT.

The chain combines TRBV27 with TRBJ2-7, with 8 bases lining up with TRBD1. Per the germline V gene, CDR1 is MNHEY and CDR2 is SMNVEV (reference sequence). V shed 8 bases and J 0 bases; nucleotides not matched to a gene: 3. CDR3 size: 13 residues. CDR3 region: CASGTGLSYEQYF. The CDR3 DNA is TGTGCCAGCGGGACAGGCCTCTCCTACGAGCAGTACTTC.

The genes are TRBV9 and TRBJ1-2; 8 nucleotides agree with TRBD1. The CDR3 contains 15 residues. CDR1 is SGDLS and CDR2 is YYNGEE in the germline V gene. After removal of 3 bases from V and 4 bases from J, the junction contained 8 bases not matched to a gene. The CDR3 bases are TGTGCCAGCAGCGCCCATTCGGACAGGGCCTATGGCTACACCTTC. Protein: CASSAHSDRAYGYTF.

This chain connects TRBV5-6 to TRBJ2-2; 9 bases line up with TRBD2. From germline, CDR1 is SGHDT and CDR2 YYEEEE. V lost 0 bases, J lost 2 bases, and 5 bases stayed unmatched. This CDR3 region has 17 residues. DNA of the CDR3: TGTGCCAGCAGCTTGGCTCTAGCGGGGCCCAACACCGGGGAGCTGTTTTTT. This encodes CASSLALAGPNTGELFF.

J is TRBJ2-1 and V is TRBV13, with TRBD2 matching 15 bases. Germline assignment: CDR1 PRHDT and CDR2 FYEKMQ (reference sequence). The ends lost 0 bases at V and 0 bases at J; junction bases unmatched: 6. CDR3 length equals 20 residues. The CDR3 is CASSLGSGLAGGYSYNEQFF. CDR3 DNA sequence: TGTGCCAGCAGCTTAGGATCTGGACTAGCGGGAGGGTACTCCTACAATGAGCAGTTCTTC.

This chain uses TRBV3-1 (or the pseudogene TRBV3-2) with TRBJ2-4, with 9 bases aligning to TRBD1. Germline CDR1 is LGHDT and CDR2 is YNNKEL (reference sequence). The V and J ends lost 6 bases and 3 bases, in that order; junction bases with no gene match: 3. The CDR3 extends over 14 amino acids. The DNA for the CDR3 is TGTGCCAGCAGGAAGACAGGGGGCAAAAACATTCAGTACTTC. Translating it yields CASRKTGGKNIQYF.

The genes are TRBV3-1 (or the pseudogene TRBV3-2) and TRBJ2-3; D is perhaps TRBD2 (6 bases). CDR3 length equals 14 residues. Germline CDR1 is LGHDT and CDR2 is YNNKEL (reference sequence). Trimming shortened V by 1 base and J by 2 bases, and 7 bases separated the two germline ends. The CDR3 nucleotides read TGTGCCAGCAGCCAAGGCGGGAACACAGATACGCAGTATTTT. This encodes CASSQGGNTDTQYF.

The chain links TRBV6-4 to TRBJ2-3, with 9 bases identical to TRBD2. The CDR3 consists of 16 residues. V trimming: 2 bases; J trimming: 6 bases; junction bases outside the gene matches: 9. Germline loops: CDR1 MRHNA, CDR2 SNTAGT. As DNA, the CDR3 is TGTGCCAGCAGTGACGATGGGGGGACTAGCTCTGATACGCAGTATTTT. Protein product: CASSDDGGTSSDTQYF.

V is TRBV12-3 or TRBV12-4 and J is TRBJ2-1, with D hard to call. V was shortened by 6 bases and J by 9 bases, with 9 bases between the two germline ends. There are 11 residues in the CDR3. The CDR3 nucleotides read TGTGCCAGCAGGTTAACTGGTGAGCAGTTCTTC. As protein: CASRLTGEQFF.

This clone was counted a few times. The chain has TRBV2 and TRBJ2-2; D possibly corresponds to TRBD1 (7 bases). CDR1 and CDR2 from the germline V gene are SNHLY and FYNNEI. CDR3 length: 17 residues. V was pared by 0 bases and J by 1 base, with 12 bases between. CDR3 sequence reads: CASSEARRGRNTGELFF. The CDR3 nucleotides are TGTGCCAGCAGTGAAGCGCGGAGGGGGCGGAACACCGGGGAGCTGTTTTTT.

This sequence joins TRBV11-2 and TRBJ2-7; D gene ambiguous. Germline-derived CDR1 and CDR2 are SGHAT and FQNNGV. This CDR3 comprises 13 residues. Trimming took 1 base from V and 3 from J, leaving 7 bases between them. Written as DNA, the CDR3 is TGTGCCAGCAGCTTAGGAGATGTCTACGAGCAGTACTTC. The encoded protein is CASSLGDVYEQYF.

This chain joins TRBV11-3 and TRBJ1-1, with D possibly matching TRBD1 (6 bases). Per the germline V gene, CDR1 is SGHNT and CDR2 is YENEEA. V lost 6 bases and J lost 4, with 12 bases in between. The CDR3 is made up of 13 amino acids. This chain's CDR3 is CASSPRGATEAFF. In nucleotides, the CDR3 is TGTGCCAGCAGTCCTCGGGGGGCCACTGAAGCTTTCTTT. Full variable domain (outside the CDR3, taken from reference TRBV11-3 and TRBJ1-1): EAGVVQSPRYKIIEKKQPVAFWCNPISGHNTLYWYLQNLGQGPELLIRYENEEAVDDSQLPKDRFSAERLKGVDSTLKIQPAELGDSAVYLCASSPRGATEAFFGQGTRLTVV.